The 11 T cell receptor beta chains presented below share a single source sample, sequenced in a study of molecular identifiers for immune sequencing clone quantification. TCRdb redid the calling of the PCR reads with MiXCR, one entry per CDR3 protein. The sample lists around 470,000 distinct CDR3 sequences, about 25% seen once, with under 0.85% in the top ten. The specimen was naive CD8+ T cells from blood, with Jurkat cell RNA spiked in. Documented subset: FACS-sorted CD8+CD4-CCR7+CD45RA+ naive T cells. These receptors originate from a human donor in good health. Some libraries in this study had Jurkat cell RNA spiked in.

This clonotype came up a few times. The chain employs TRBV4-1 and TRBJ2-7, with D maybe TRBD1 (5 bases). V was pared by 2 bases and J by 2 bases, with 10 bases between. The germline CDR1 and CDR2 sequences are MGHRA and YSYEKL. CDR3 length equals 14 residues. The CDR3 bases are TGCGCCAGCAGCCAACGTCAGGGCCCCTACGAGCAGTACTTC. Its translation: CASSQRQGPYEQYF.

This clonotype has at least ten counts. V and J are TRBV5-6 and TRBJ1-5, with 9 bases aligning to TRBD1. The trim removed 3 bases at V and 7 bases at J, leaving 2 bases unmatched. Germline values: CDR1 SGHDT, CDR2 YYEEEE. The CDR3 totals 13 residues. DNA of the CDR3: TGTGCCAGCAGCTGGGGACAGGGCCAGCCCCAGCATTTT. Its translation is CASSWGQGQPQHF.

The table lists this clonotype with a few counts. The rearrangement links TRBV4-3 to TRBJ2-5; no firm D call. CDR1 LGHNA and CDR2 YSLEER come from the germline V gene. The V gene lost 0 bases and the J gene lost 2 bases, with 10 bases spanning the gap. The CDR3 runs to 15 residues. The CDR3 loop is CASSQDTGTQETQYF. CDR3 DNA: TGCGCCAGCAGCCAAGATACTGGAACGCAAGAGACCCAGTACTTC.

This clonotype was seen a few times. The chain combines TRBV5-5 with TRBJ2-1, with 9 bases matching TRBD2. Germline V CDR1 and CDR2: SGHKS, YYEKEE (reference sequence). This CDR3 is built from 15 residues. With 4 bases clipped from V and 8 bases from J, the junction kept 10 bases outside the gene matches. The CDR3, as DNA: TGTGCCAGCAGCCCCGGTCCAGCGGGGGGCTATGAGCAGTTCTTC. It is translated as CASSPGPAGGYEQFF.

This clonotype has only a few counts. This chain connects TRBV9 to TRBJ2-1; D gene unclear. The CDR3 loop spans 17 amino acids. Trimming took off 4 bases at V and 4 bases at J, with 21 bases between the two ends. Per the germline V gene, CDR1 is SGDLS and CDR2 is YYNGEE. CDR3 DNA: TGTGCCAGCAGCCCCCGAGGTCAACCGGAACTATACAATGAGCAGTTCTTC. Translating gives CASSPRGQPELYNEQFF.

To note about this clonotype: The junction shows a germline mismatch at one end, possibly a read error. The V and J genes are TRBV5-3 and TRBJ2-1; 12 bases fit TRBD2. TRBV5-3 is noted as an ORF with a role that remains uncertain. CDR3 length: 16 residues. In nucleotides, the CDR3 is TGTGCCAGCAGCTTTCGACTAGCGGGGGTAGGAGGTGAGCAGTTCTTC. Residues: CASSFRLAGVGGEQFF.

This clonotype came up many times. The chain has TRBV28 and TRBJ2-7; D ambiguous. V shed 6 bases and J shed 3 bases, with 9 bases lying between them. The CDR3 extends over 12 amino acids. Germline V CDR1 and CDR2: MDHEN, SYDVKM. The CDR3 here is CASSPSGYEQYF. The CDR3 nucleotides read TGTGCCAGCAGCCCCTCCGGCTACGAGCAGTACTTC.

The chain uses TRBV29-1 and TRBJ2-1; D is unresolved. Germline lookup yields CDR1 SQVTM and CDR2 ANQGSEA. With 0 bases removed from V and 7 bases from J, the gap between germline ends came to 16 bases. The CDR3 consists of 15 residues. CDR3 sequence reads: CSVEESGRSRNEQFF. CDR3 DNA sequence: TGCAGCGTTGAAGAATCCGGTAGGTCGAGGAATGAGCAGTTCTTC.

To note about this clonotype: Because the CDR3's place on the DNA is in doubt, the DNA is left out and the CDR3 is given as listed by TCRdb. The chain recombines TRBV7-5 with TRBJ2-3. TRBV7-5 corresponds to a pseudogene. The CDR3 length is 16 residues, termini included. CDR3 protein: CISVPSKEIATDTQYF.

With respect to this clonotype: Since a much larger clone is just one base distant, this may be a read error. This chain links TRBV6-6 with TRBJ2-4; 7 bases are shared with TRBD2. J was trimmed by 0 bases and V by 3 bases; bases with no gene match: 20. The CDR3 sequence is 21 residues long. Looked up from germline, CDR1 is MNHNY and CDR2 is SVGAGI (reference sequence). In DNA, the CDR3 is TGTGCCAGCAGTTATAACCTCCCGACTAGCAAGAACCCTGTAGCCAAAAACATTCAGTACTTC. Translated: CASSYNLPTSKNPVAKNIQYF.

The table lists this clonotype with many counts. The chain employs TRBV29-1 and TRBJ2-1, with D possibly being TRBD1 or TRBD2 (5 bases each). CDR1 is SQVTM, CDR2 ANQGSEA, per germline. Trimming removed 7 bases from V and 7 bases from J, with 8 bases in between. The CDR3 covers 10 residues. CDR3 sequence: CSAEGNEQFF. CDR3 bases: TGCAGCGCAGAGGGGAATGAGCAGTTCTTC.